The following is a TCR beta chain sequence with its context. This clonotype was detected a few times. Its antigen has not been determined. Base qualities are missing; no much larger clone stands one base away. In the paper's terms, the treatment or condition label means: approximately 9-day PBMC culture with coronavirus spike peptide pools or control peptides (ViraFEST assay). CD4+ T cells from unexposed donors were collected before the COVID-19 pandemic (2011-2018). The study used the ViraFEST assay, which expanded antigen-specific T cells with peptide pools and then identified expanded clonotypes by TCR sequencing. Each well held 2.2 million or so PBMCs cultured in IMDM containing roughly 5% human AB serum and around 10 IU/ml IL-2, with 10 ug/ml peptide pools added. Half of the culture medium was replaced with fresh IL-2-containing medium on days 3 and 7. Once the cells had been in culture for about 10 days, the EasySep CD4+ T cell isolation kit was used to isolate CD4+ T cells by negative selection. As cell numbers permitted, CD4+ T cells from unexposed donors were tested for reactivity to SARS-CoV-2 S and N and to four common cold coronavirus spike pools. PBMCs were separated from whole blood using Ficoll-Paque Plus gradient centrifugation and then either used fresh or cryopreserved at -140C. Culture conditions were generally each tested in triplicate wells. Leukapheresis product for the unexposed donors was bought commercially.

The CDR3 holds 18 amino acids from the cysteine to the phenylalanine. Of all the DNA, just the CDR3 is kept, 54 bases in frame from base 1. Compared with germline, V lacks 0 bases and J lacks 7 bases; bases without a gene match: 15. The CDR1 and CDR2 encoded by the germline V gene (reference sequence) are DFQATT and SNEGSKA. The data stem from a study of vaccination and CD4 T cells after COVID-19 (dated 2022 in TCRdb). At the level of the whole study: The convalescent cohort comprised six males and four females, including two Hispanic individuals, seven Caucasians, two Asians and one multiracial person. The time from the second vaccine dose to post-vaccine blood sampling had a median of roughly 70 days and ranged from about 14 to 250 days. An earlier paper using these donors assessed, at the TCR clonotype level, memory CD4+ T cell crossreactivity between SARS-CoV-2 and common cold coronavirus spike proteins. Post-COVID blood samples were collected from convalescent patients a median of roughly 100 days after diagnosis, with a range of roughly 35 to 161 days. Two doses of either the Pfizer-BioNTech BNT162b2 vaccine (n=8) or the Moderna mRNA-1273 vaccine (n=2) were administered to participants. As controls, cultures received a CEFX viral epitope pool (the positive control), an HIV-1 Nef peptide pool (the negative control), or no peptide at all. In 10 COVID-19 convalescent patients and a few infection-naive healthy vaccine recipients, the spike-specific CD4+ TCR repertoire before mRNA vaccination was compared with the repertoire after mRNA vaccination. For stimulating the cultures, overlapping spike peptide pools were used, derived from SARS-CoV-2 as well as from the common cold coronaviruses HCoV-NL63, HCoV-OC43 and HCoV-229E. Results the study describes overall, beyond this receptor: Nearly all vaccine-specific clones in convalescent patients (304 of 307) were mono-reactive for SARS-CoV-2 spike rather than cross-reactive with common cold coronaviruses. Only a relatively small number of convalescent patients were included in the study, and early timepoints following natural infection were not analyzed. Among the post-vaccine SARS-CoV-2-reactive clones in convalescent patients, a median approximately 90% showed up only after vaccination, which suggests vaccine-specific priming. The median count of SARS-CoV-2-reactive clonotypes went up from 20 to 25 after infection to approximately 40 after vaccination, although the change was not significant.

To prepare the library, PCR was applied. TCR sequencing of DNA from cultured CD4+ T cells used the Oncomine TCR Beta short-read assay at the Johns Hopkins FTIC core. The QIAamp micro DNA kit was used to extract genomic DNA from the cultured CD4+ T cells. Oncomine TCR Beta libraries from cultured CD4+ T cells were pooled with unique dual indexes and sequenced on an Illumina iSeq 100. As for the authors' bioinformatics: Non-productive sequences were filtered out, and CDR3s that did not start with C, did not end with F or W, or were shorter than 7 amino acids were discarded. Antigen-specific clonotypes were identified using the MANAFEST web application through comparison of peptide-stimulated wells with reference and other culture wells. For a clone to be called positive, the clone needed an FDR below 0.05, an odds ratio above 5, and a productive frequency above 0.1% in at least two of three replicate wells. A clonotype was classed as cross-reactive if the clonotype showed significant expansion both in SARS-CoV-2 spike wells and in at least one common cold coronavirus spike condition. Using R version 3.6.1, CDR3 homology was evaluated through Levenshtein distances (stringdist) along with unrooted phylogenetic trees (ape). TCRdb itself trimmed the public reads at Q25 with fastp, ran MiXCR and retained productive beta chains. Every CDR3 protein is listed once, alongside the most common genes and DNA of its rows. These V and J calls originate from TCRdb's pipeline instead of the authors' own analysis. This sample has about 11,000 distinct CDR3 sequences in its table, and around 30% of those were observed once. About a fifth of the sample is taken by the ten largest.

Recombination connected TRBV20-1 to TRBJ2-1; the central 10 bases match TRBD2. The material sequenced was CD4+ T cells from blood, cultured in vitro. This sequence originates from a human donor in good health. This receptor has the CDR3 CSARDPGKREGPRNEQFF. The nucleotide sequence is given as TGCAGTGCTAGAGATCCCGGAAAGCGGGAGGGCCCGAGGAATGAGCAGTTCTTC.